Reported below is one TCR beta chain. Its cognate antigen is unknown. This table comes from immunoSEQ multiplex PCR, and its TCRdb copy is limited to in-frame clones, with some not included. There are 90,000 to 150,000 clones in the sample; roughly 95% occur only once, and over 2.5% lies in the top ten. V was shortened by 4 bases and J by 4 bases, with 8 bases between the two germline ends. The CDR3 is 13 amino acids. In germline, CDR1 is MDHEN, CDR2 SYDVKM. The data stem from a study of graft-versus-host responses after intestinal transplantation. At the level of the study: Recipients underwent multivisceral, liver-intestinal, or isolated intestinal transplants. Anti-thymocyte globulin served as induction for all recipients, who then took tacrolimus and steroids for approximately 3 years.

Whole-study findings and limits: Recipient marrow showed GvH clones, some seen first in ileum or blood. In patients with graft-donor T cell macrochimerism, allograft graft-versus-host to host-versus-graft clonal ratios were high.

The chain is built from TRBV28 and TRBJ1-5; D is uncertain. The material was unstimulated CD8+ T cells sorted from spleen or lymph node cells, obtained before intestinal transplant. This sequence originates from a human donor who received an intestinal transplant. The CDR3 loop reads CASSSSLNQPQHF. DNA of the CDR3: TGTGCCAGCAGTTCAAGTTTAAATCAGCCCCAGCATTTT.